This T cell receptor (beta chain) was sequenced in a study of T cell repertoires in cytomegalovirus infection. Looking at the study overall: HLA-B-restricted CMV epitopes that are well studied were used alongside recently identified HLA-C-restricted ones. Both a matching HLA type and CMV infection were indicated by public TCR beta signatures. Study findings and constraints: It was HLA-C-restricted CMV-specific TCR beta clonotypes that dominated the response ex vivo.

Germline V gene data show CDR1 as MDHEN and CDR2 as SYDVKM. The CDR3 runs to 16 residues. Trimming cost V 2 bases and J 0 bases; bases outside gene matches: 5. This clonotype was seen a few times. Its antigen is still unknown. TCRdb reprocessed the reads with MiXCR, giving one entry per CDR3 protein. The sample lists about 770,000 distinct CDR3 sequences, 25% to 30% occurring once. Here the sequenced sample was cultured CD8+ T cells from PBMCs, taken from culture after CMV antigen stimulation. The chain employs TRBV28 and TRBJ2-3, with 7 bases matching TRBD1. The sequence came from a human donor in good health (CMV status not recorded). Some clones in this sample may be carry-over from other donors' samples. The CDR3 region has the DNA TGTGCCAGCAGTTTAATTGGGACAGCTAGCACAGATACGCAGTATTTT. Its protein is CASSLIGTASTDTQYF.